This TCR beta chain was identified during a study of vaccination and CD4 T cells after COVID-19. About the research overall: Median time from COVID diagnosis to post-COVID sampling was 101 days (35 to 161). Spike peptides, overlapping and drawn from SARS-CoV-2, HCoV-NL63, HCoV-OC43 and HCoV-229E, were used to stimulate cells.

Indicated treatment: roughly ten-day PBMC culture with coronavirus spike peptide pools or control peptides (ViraFEST assay). TCR sequencing followed the expansion of antigen-specific T cells with peptide pools in ViraFEST. Following a culture period (approximately 9 days), negative selection was used to isolate CD4+ T cells. The ends were cut back, 4 bases at V and 1 base at J, with 11 bases in the middle. The CDR3 has 14 amino acids. The germline gives CDR1 SEHNR, CDR2 FQNEAQ (reference sequence). Of note for this clonotype: The target antigen is unknown.

Scientists ran DNA taken from cultured CD4+ T cells through the Oncomine TCR Beta short-read assay for sequencing. TCRdb ran MiXCR on the PCR reads and lists one entry per CDR3 protein. The sample gives fewer than 15,000 distinct CDR3 sequences, roughly 80% of which show up once; about 7.4% is in the top ten. This sequence joins TRBV7-9 and TRBJ2-7, with D possibly being TRBD1 (6 bases). This specimen consisted of CD4+ T cells from blood, cultured in vitro, obtained after SARS-CoV-2 vaccination. The TCR comes from a human donor who received a COVID-19 vaccine. CDR3 protein: CASSSQDRSYEQYF. The CDR3 region has the DNA TGTGCCAGCAGCTCTCAGGACAGATCCTACGAGCAGTACTTC.